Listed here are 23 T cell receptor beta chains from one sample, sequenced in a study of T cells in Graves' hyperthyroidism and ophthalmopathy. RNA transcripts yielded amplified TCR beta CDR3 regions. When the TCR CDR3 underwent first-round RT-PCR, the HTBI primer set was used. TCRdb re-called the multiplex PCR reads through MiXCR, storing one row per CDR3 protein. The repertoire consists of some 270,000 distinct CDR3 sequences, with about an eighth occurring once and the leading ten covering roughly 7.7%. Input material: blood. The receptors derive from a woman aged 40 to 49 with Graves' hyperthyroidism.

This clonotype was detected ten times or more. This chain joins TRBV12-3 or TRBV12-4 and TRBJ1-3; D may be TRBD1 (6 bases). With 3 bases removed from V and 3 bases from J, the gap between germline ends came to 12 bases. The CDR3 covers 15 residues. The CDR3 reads CASSLGAGYGNTIYF. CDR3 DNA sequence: TGTGCCAGCAGTTTGGGGGCCGGATATGGAAACACCATATATTTT.

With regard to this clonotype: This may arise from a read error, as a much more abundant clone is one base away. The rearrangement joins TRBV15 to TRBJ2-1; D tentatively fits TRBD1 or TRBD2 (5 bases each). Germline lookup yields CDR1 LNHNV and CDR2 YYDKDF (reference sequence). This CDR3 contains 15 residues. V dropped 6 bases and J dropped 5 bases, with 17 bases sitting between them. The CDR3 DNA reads TGTGCCACCAGTCCATGGGGGACGGAGGACAATGAGCAGTTCTTC. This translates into CATSPWGTEDNEQFF.

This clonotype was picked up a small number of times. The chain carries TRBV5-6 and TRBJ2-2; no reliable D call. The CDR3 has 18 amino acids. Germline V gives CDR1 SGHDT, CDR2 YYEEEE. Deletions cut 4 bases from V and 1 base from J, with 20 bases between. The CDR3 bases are TGTGCCAGCAGCACCGAGACATTATGGAGATTGAACACCGGGGAGCTGTTTTTT. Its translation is CASSTETLWRLNTGELFF.

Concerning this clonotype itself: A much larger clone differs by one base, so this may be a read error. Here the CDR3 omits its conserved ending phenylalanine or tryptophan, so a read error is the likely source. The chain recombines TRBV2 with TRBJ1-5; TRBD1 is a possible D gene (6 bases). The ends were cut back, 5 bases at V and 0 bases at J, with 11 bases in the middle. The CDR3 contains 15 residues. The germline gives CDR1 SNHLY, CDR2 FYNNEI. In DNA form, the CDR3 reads TGTGCCAGCAGTCGATACAGGGATAGCAATCAGCCCCAGCATTCT. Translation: CASSRYRDSNQPQHS.

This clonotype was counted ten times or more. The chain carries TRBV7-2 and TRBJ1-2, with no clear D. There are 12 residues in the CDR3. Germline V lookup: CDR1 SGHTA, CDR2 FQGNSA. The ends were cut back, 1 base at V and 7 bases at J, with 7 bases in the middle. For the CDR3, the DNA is TGTGCCAGCAGCTTAGGCCAGGCTGGCTACACCTTC. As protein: CASSLGQAGYTF.

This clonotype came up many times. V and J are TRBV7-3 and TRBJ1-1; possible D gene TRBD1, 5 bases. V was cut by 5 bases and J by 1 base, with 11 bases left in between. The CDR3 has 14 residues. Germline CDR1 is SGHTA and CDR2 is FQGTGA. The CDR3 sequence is CASSAQGENTEAFF. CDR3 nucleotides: TGTGCCAGCAGCGCCCAGGGCGAGAACACTGAAGCTTTCTTT.

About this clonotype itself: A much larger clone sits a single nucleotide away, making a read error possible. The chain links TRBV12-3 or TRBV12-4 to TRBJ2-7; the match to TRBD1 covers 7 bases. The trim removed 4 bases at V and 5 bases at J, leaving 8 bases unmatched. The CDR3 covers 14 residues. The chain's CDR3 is CASSSEQGRHEQYF. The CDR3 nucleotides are TGTGCCAGCAGTTCCGAACAGGGGAGACACGAGCAGTACTTC.

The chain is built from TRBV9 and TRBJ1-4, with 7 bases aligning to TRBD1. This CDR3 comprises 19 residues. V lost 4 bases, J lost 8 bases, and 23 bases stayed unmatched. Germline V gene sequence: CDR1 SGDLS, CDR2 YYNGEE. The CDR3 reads CASSPGGGGGGSRREKLFF. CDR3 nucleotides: TGTGCCAGCAGCCCCGGAGGGGGCGGCGGGGGTTCCCGGCGAGAAAAACTGTTTTTT.

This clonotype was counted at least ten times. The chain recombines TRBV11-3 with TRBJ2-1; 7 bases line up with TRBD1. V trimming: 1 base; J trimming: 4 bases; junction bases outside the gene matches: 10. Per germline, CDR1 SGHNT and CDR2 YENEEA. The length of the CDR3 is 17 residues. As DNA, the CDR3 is TGTGCCAGCAGCTTAGGGGTCCGGGACAGAAGGTACAATGAGCAGTTCTTC. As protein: CASSLGVRDRRYNEQFF.

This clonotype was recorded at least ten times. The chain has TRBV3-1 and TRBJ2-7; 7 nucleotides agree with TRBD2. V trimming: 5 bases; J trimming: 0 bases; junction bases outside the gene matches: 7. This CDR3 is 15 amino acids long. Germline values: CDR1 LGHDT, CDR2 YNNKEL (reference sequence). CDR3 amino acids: CASSDGGISSYEQYF. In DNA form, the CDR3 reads TGTGCCAGCAGCGACGGGGGGATTAGCTCCTACGAGCAGTACTTC.

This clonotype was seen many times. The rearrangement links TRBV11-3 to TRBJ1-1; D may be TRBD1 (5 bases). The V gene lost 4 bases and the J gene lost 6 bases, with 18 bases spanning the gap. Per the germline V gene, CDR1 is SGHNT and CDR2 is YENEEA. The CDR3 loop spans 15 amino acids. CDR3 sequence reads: CASSSPQRRDAEAFF. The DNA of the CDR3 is TGTGCCAGCAGCTCGCCACAAAGAAGGGACGCTGAAGCTTTCTTT.

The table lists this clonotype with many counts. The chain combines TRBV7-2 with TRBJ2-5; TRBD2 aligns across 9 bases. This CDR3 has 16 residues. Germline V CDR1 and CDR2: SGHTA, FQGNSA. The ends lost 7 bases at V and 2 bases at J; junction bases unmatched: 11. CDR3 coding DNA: TGTGCCAGCACCCTCATGACTAGCGGATTACAAGAGACCCAGTACTTC. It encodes CASTLMTSGLQETQYF.

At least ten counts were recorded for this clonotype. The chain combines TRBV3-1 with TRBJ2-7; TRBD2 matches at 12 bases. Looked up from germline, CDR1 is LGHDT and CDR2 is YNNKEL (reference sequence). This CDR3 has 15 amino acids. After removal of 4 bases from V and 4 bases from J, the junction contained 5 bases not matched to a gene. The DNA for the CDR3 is TGTGCCAGCAGCCGGAGGACTAGCGGGGTGTACGAGCAGTACTTC. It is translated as CASSRRTSGVYEQYF.

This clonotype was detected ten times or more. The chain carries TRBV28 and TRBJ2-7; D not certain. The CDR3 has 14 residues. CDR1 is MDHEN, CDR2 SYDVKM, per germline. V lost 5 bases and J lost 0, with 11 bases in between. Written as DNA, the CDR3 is TGTGCCAGCAGTCTACTCAGGCCCTCCTACGAGCAGTACTTC. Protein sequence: CASSLLRPSYEQYF.

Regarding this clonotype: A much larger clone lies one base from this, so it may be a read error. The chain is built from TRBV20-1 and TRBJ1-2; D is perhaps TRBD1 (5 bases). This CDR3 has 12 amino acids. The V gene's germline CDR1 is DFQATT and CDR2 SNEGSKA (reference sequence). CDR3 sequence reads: CSATRDNHGYTF. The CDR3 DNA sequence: TGCAGTGCTACCAGGGATAACCATGGCTACACCTTC.

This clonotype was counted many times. CDR3 sequence: CASSFGAKNIQYF. DNA of the CDR3: TGTGCCAGCAGTTTTGGGGCCAAAAACATTCAGTACTTC. The V gene is TRBV12-3 or TRBV12-4, the J gene TRBJ2-4; D is ambiguous. The CDR3 spans 13 residues. The V end lost 3 bases, the J end lost 1 base, and 4 bases lay between the germline ends.

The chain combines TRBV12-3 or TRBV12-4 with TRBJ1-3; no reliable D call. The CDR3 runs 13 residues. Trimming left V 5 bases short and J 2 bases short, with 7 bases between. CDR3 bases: TGTGCCAGCAGTCCTTTTACTGGAAACACCATATATTTT. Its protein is CASSPFTGNTIYF.

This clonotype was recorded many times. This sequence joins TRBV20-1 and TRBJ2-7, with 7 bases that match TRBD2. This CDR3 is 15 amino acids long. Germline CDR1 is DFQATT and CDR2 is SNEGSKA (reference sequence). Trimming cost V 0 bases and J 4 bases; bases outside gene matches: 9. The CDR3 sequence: CSARDRASGPYEQYF. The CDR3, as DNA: TGCAGTGCTAGAGATCGGGCTAGCGGACCTTACGAGCAGTACTTC.

CDR3 protein: CATTALEGETQYF. The CDR3 DNA sequence: TGTGCCACGACGGCCTTGGAAGGAGAGACCCAGTACTTC. The V call is TRBV10-3, the J call TRBJ2-5; no clear D. The CDR3 loop spans 13 amino acids. The germline CDR1 and CDR2 sequences are ENHRY and SYGVKD. V lost 10 bases and J lost 4, with 16 bases in between.

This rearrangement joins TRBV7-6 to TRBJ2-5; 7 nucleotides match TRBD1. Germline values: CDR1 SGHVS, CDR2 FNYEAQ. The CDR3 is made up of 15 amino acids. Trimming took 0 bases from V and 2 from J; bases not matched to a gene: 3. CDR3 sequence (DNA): TGTGCCAGCAGCTTAGCGACAGGGCGGCAAGAGACCCAGTACTTC. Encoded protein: CASSLATGRQETQYF.

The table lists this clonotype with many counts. DNA of the CDR3: TGTGCCAGCAGCCACCACACTAGCGGGAGGGGGGATTGGAATGAGCAGTTCTTC. Amino acids: CASSHHTSGRGDWNEQFF. The chain recombines TRBV3-1 with TRBJ2-1, with TRBD2 matching 13 bases. The CDR3 runs 18 residues. The germline V gene has CDR1 LGHDT and CDR2 YNNKEL (reference sequence). Unmatched junction bases numbered 12, after V lost 3 bases and J lost 7 bases.

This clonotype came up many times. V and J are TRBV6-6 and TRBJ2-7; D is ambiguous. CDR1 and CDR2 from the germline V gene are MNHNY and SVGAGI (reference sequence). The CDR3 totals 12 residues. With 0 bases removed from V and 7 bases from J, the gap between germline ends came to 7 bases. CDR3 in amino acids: CASSYSSGEQYF. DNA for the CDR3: TGTGCCAGCAGTTACTCGAGTGGTGAGCAGTACTTC.

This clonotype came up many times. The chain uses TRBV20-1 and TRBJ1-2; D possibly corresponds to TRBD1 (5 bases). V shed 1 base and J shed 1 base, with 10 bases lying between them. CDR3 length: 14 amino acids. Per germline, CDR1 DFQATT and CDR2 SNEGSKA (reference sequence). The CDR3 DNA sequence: TGCAGTGCTAGAGCCGGGACGGTTAACTATGGCTACACCTTC. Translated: CSARAGTVNYGYTF.